This passage covers 26 T cell receptor beta chains from one sample sequenced in a study of blood T cells in healthy people across ages. Together with a sample-barcoded 5' primer, a J-beta primer mix was included in a second PCR lasting 7 to 11 cycles. TCRdb reprocessed the 5' RACE reads via MiXCR and lists one record per CDR3 protein. The sample has roughly 800,000 distinct CDR3 sequences; roughly 25% are singletons. The same specimen was also included in a second study, on T cells of mothers and their children.

Input material: blood. The receptors derive from a boy between 10 and 17 years old in good health.

On this clonotype itself: Germline and junction disagree at one end, which may indicate a read error. The chain carries TRBV7-9 and TRBJ2-1; 9 positions match TRBD2. Germline V lookup: CDR1 SEHNR, CDR2 FQNEAQ (reference sequence). The CDR3 covers 14 residues. The CDR3: CAGSFGLAPNEQFF. The CDR3, as DNA: TGTGCCGGCAGCTTCGGACTAGCGCCCAATGAGCAGTTCTTC.

The V gene is TRBV6-1, the J gene TRBJ1-1; weak D call: TRBD1 (5 bases). This CDR3 spans 13 amino acids. The V gene lost 11 bases and the J gene lost 4 bases, with 17 bases spanning the gap. The germline CDR1 and CDR2 sequences are MNHNS and SASEGT. The chain's CDR3 is CAGRQGSGTEAFF. CDR3 in DNA: TGTGCCGGGAGGCAGGGCTCGGGCACTGAAGCTTTCTTT.

The chain has TRBV11-2 and TRBJ2-7; 7 bases are shared with TRBD1. J gave up 3 bases and V 5 bases, and 10 bases lay outside the gene matches. This CDR3 spans 15 amino acids. Germline V lookup: CDR1 SGHAT, CDR2 FQNNGV. Here the CDR3 reads CASSPQDRFLYEQYF. CDR3 DNA: TGTGCCAGCAGCCCCCAGGACAGGTTCCTCTACGAGCAGTACTTC.

This clonotype has just a few counts. The V call is TRBV4-3, the J call TRBJ1-2; 7 bases fit TRBD1. The CDR3 is 14 amino acids. After removal of 2 bases from V and 4 bases from J, the junction contained 4 bases not matched to a gene. CDR1 and CDR2 from the germline V gene are LGHNA and YSLEER. This CDR3 reads CASSQPGQTYGYTF. The CDR3 DNA reads as TGCGCCAGCAGCCAACCGGGACAGACCTATGGCTACACCTTC.

The chain has TRBV29-1 and TRBJ2-7; no firm D call. Trimming took 6 bases from V and 0 from J, leaving 6 bases between them. Germline V lookup: CDR1 SQVTM, CDR2 ANQGSEA. The length of the CDR3 is 11 residues. CDR3 region: CSVFSSYEQYF. DNA of the CDR3: TGCAGCGTGTTTAGCTCCTACGAGCAGTACTTC.

The gene calls are TRBV5-8 and TRBJ2-2; weak D call: TRBD2 (6 bases). CDR3 length: 15 amino acids. Germline V gives CDR1 SGHTS, CDR2 YDEGEE. Trimming cost V 7 bases and J 0 bases, with 13 bases left between them. CDR3 region: CASYLTGANTGELFF. The CDR3 bases are TGTGCCAGCTACTTGACGGGAGCGAACACCGGGGAGCTGTTTTTT.

The chain links TRBV29-1 to TRBJ2-2; possible D gene TRBD2, 5 bases. Germline CDR1 reads SQVTM; CDR2 reads ANQGSEA. CDR3 length: 13 residues. Trimming cost V 5 bases and J 8 bases, with 15 bases left between them. CDR3 protein: CSVSGGSSGELFF. The CDR3 coding sequence is TGCAGCGTTTCCGGCGGGTCGTCGGGGGAGCTGTTTTTT.

The V and J genes are TRBV20-1 and TRBJ2-5, with D possibly TRBD2 on 6 matching bases. The CDR3 extends over 15 amino acids. V was clipped by 0 bases and J by 0 bases, with 11 bases between them. Germline CDR1 DFQATT, CDR2 SNEGSKA (reference sequence). The CDR3 region has the DNA TGCAGTGCTAGAGATGAGAGGGACTACCAAGAGACCCAGTACTTC. It specifies CSARDERDYQETQYF.

This clonotype was counted only a few times. The chain combines TRBV13 with TRBJ1-2, with TRBD1 identical over 9 bases. In germline, CDR1 is PRHDT, CDR2 FYEKMQ (reference sequence). The CDR3 totals 15 residues. J gave up 4 bases and V 3 bases, and 6 bases lay outside the gene matches. CDR3 sequence reads: CASSFSGQGIYGYTF. The CDR3 nucleotides read TGTGCCAGCAGCTTTTCGGGACAGGGAATCTATGGCTACACCTTC.

In its sample, this clonotype was seen once. The chain has TRBV4-1 and TRBJ2-4; a possible D gene is TRBD1 (6 bases). Trimming pared 4 bases from V and 9 bases from J, leaving 13 bases between. Germline-derived CDR1 and CDR2 are MGHRA and YSYEKL. CDR3 size: 13 residues. In DNA form, the CDR3 reads TGCGCCAGCAGCCCAGGGGAAGGAAGCATTCAGTACTTC. This sequence encodes CASSPGEGSIQYF.

This chain uses TRBV6-2 or TRBV6-3 with TRBJ2-1, with D unclear. This CDR3 spans 11 amino acids. The germline gives CDR1 MNHEY, CDR2 SVGEGT. Trimming cost V 4 bases and J 13 bases, with 11 bases left between them. CDR3 nucleotides: TGTGCCAGCAGTTTTGGGTGGGAACAGTTCTTC. It translates to CASSFGWEQFF.

This clonotype turned up a few times. No DNA is shown, since the ends of the CDR3 on it are uncertain; the CDR3 is the one TCRdb lists. The chain is built from TRBV6-5 and TRBJ2-1. Looked up from germline, CDR1 is MNHEY and CDR2 is SVGAGI. The CDR3 is 15 residues long, counting both termini. The CDR3 region is CASILDRGSYNEQFF.

This clonotype was found a few times. The chain uses TRBV29-1 and TRBJ2-5, with 8 bases identical to TRBD1. The CDR3 spans 15 residues. The V and J ends lost 0 bases and 6 bases, in that order; junction bases with no gene match: 9. From germline, CDR1 is SQVTM and CDR2 ANQGSEA. As DNA, the CDR3 is TGCAGCGTTGAAGATTCGGGACAGGTTATGCAGACCCAGTACTTC. Protein sequence: CSVEDSGQVMQTQYF. Filled out from reference TRBV29-1 and TRBJ2-5, the complete variable domain reads SAVISQKPSRDICQRGTSLTIQCQVDSQVTMMFWYRQQPGQSLTLIATANQGSEATYESGFVIDKFPISRPNLTFSTLTVSNMSPEDSSIYLCSVEDSGQVMQTQYFGPGTRLLVL.

The V gene is TRBV29-1, the J gene TRBJ2-3; D not resolved. The length of the CDR3 is 11 residues. The germline V and J ends were trimmed by 6 bases and 6 bases, with 10 bases remaining between them. Germline V gene sequence: CDR1 SQVTM, CDR2 ANQGSEA. CDR3 residues: CSVQEPDTQYF. CDR3 coding DNA: TGCAGCGTCCAGGAACCGGATACGCAGTATTTT.

In this sample, this clonotype turned up a few times. This rearrangement joins TRBV7-9 to TRBJ1-4; a possible D gene is TRBD1 (6 bases). CDR1 SEHNR and CDR2 FQNEAQ come from the germline V gene (reference sequence). The V end was cut by 5 bases, the J end by 6 bases, with 13 bases between. The CDR3 is 14 amino acids. In DNA, the CDR3 is TGTGCCAGCAGCCAACAGGGCCTAGATGAAAAACTGTTTTTT. It codes for CASSQQGLDEKLFF.

The chain carries TRBV28 and TRBJ2-2, with D tentatively TRBD1 (6 bases). Trimming removed 7 bases at V and 6 bases at J, with 15 bases between. Germline CDR1 and CDR2: MDHEN and SYDVKM. The CDR3 loop spans 14 amino acids. The CDR3 nucleotides read TGTGCCAGCACCCTAACAGGGTTGGCCGGGGAGCTGTTTTTT. This gives the protein CASTLTGLAGELFF.

This clonotype was seen a handful of times. This chain links TRBV19 with TRBJ1-1, with D perhaps matching TRBD1 (6 bases). The V gene's germline CDR1 is LNHDA and CDR2 SQIVND (reference sequence). With 4 bases removed from V and 8 bases from J, the gap between germline ends came to 17 bases. This CDR3 contains 14 residues. The CDR3 loop is CASSTEGGVFEAFF. In nucleotides, the CDR3 is TGTGCCAGTAGTACCGAGGGGGGTGTGTTCGAAGCTTTCTTT. Full variable domain (outside the CDR3, taken from reference TRBV19 and TRBJ1-1): DGGITQSPKYLFRKEGQNVTLSCEQNLNHDAMYWYRQDPGQGLRLIYYSQIVNDFQKGDIAEGYSVSREKKESFPLTVTSAQKNPTAFYLCASSTEGGVFEAFFGQGTRLTVV.

Concerning this clonotype itself: A much larger clone lies a single base off, so this may be a read error. The V call is TRBV7-2, the J call TRBJ2-3, with D perhaps TRBD2 (6 bases). The ends were cut back, 0 bases at V and 1 base at J, with 8 bases in the middle. There are 15 residues in the CDR3. CDR1 SGHTA and CDR2 FQGNSA come from the germline V gene. In nucleotides, the CDR3 is TGTGCCAGCAGCTTAGCGGGGAGGCGCACAGATACGCAGTATTTT. Protein sequence: CASSLAGRRTDTQYF.

The chain couples TRBV28 to TRBJ2-1; 8 nucleotides line up with TRBD2. V lost 6 bases, J lost 3 bases, and 7 bases stayed unmatched. Germline V gene data show CDR1 as MDHEN and CDR2 as SYDVKM. The CDR3 has 15 amino acids. CDR3 loop: CASSLLAANYNEQFF. In DNA form, the CDR3 reads TGTGCCAGCAGCCTACTAGCGGCAAACTACAATGAGCAGTTCTTC.

This clonotype came up a few times. The V call is TRBV3-1, the J call TRBJ2-1; the match to TRBD2 covers 7 bases. Unmatched junction bases numbered 12, after V lost 4 bases and J lost 3 bases. The CDR3 runs 17 residues. CDR1 is LGHDT and CDR2 is YNNKEL in the germline V gene (reference sequence). In DNA, the CDR3 is TGTGCCAGCAGCCCGTATCAGCGGGGTTCTCTCTACAATGAGCAGTTCTTC. It specifies CASSPYQRGSLYNEQFF.

This clonotype was recorded a few times. This chain uses TRBV6-5 with TRBJ1-1; 8 bases are shared with TRBD1. Germline CDR1 reads MNHEY; CDR2 reads SVGAGI. The CDR3 is 15 amino acids. Trimming took 4 bases from V and 0 from J; bases not matched to a gene: 4. As DNA, the CDR3 is TGTGCCAGCAGTTGGACGGGACAGGTGAACACTGAAGCTTTCTTT. This encodes CASSWTGQVNTEAFF.

The chain has TRBV5-6 and TRBJ2-1; D remains ambiguous. Trimming pared 8 bases from V and 7 bases from J, leaving 22 bases between. The CDR3 is made up of 15 amino acids. Looked up from germline, CDR1 is SGHDT and CDR2 is YYEEEE. The DNA for the CDR3 is TGTGCCAGACCGCAAACAGTACCCTTCAGGAATGAGCAGTTCTTC. This translates into CARPQTVPFRNEQFF.

This clonotype was found many times. The gene calls are TRBV7-9 and TRBJ1-2; possibly TRBD1 for D (5 bases). The CDR3 is 13 amino acids. Trimming stripped 3 bases from V and 6 bases from J, with 11 bases between. The germline V gene has CDR1 SEHNR and CDR2 FQNEAQ (reference sequence). Here the CDR3 DNA reads TGTGCCAGCAGCTTTGGGCCAGGGAATGGCTACACCTTC. It codes for CASSFGPGNGYTF.

A few counts support this clonotype. This chain joins TRBV29-1 and TRBJ2-2, with 7 positions matching TRBD2. The CDR3 length is 14 residues. CDR1 and CDR2 (germline): SQVTM, ANQGSEA. Trimming took 2 bases from V and 3 from J; bases not matched to a gene: 3. CDR3 nucleotides: TGCAGCGTTGAAAGTGCGGGAGACACCGGGGAGCTGTTTTTT. This sequence encodes CSVESAGDTGELFF.

This chain connects TRBV7-8 to TRBJ2-5; TRBD1 aligns across 10 bases. The DNA matches TRBJ2-1 better at its end, which makes the J call doubtful. CDR1 and CDR2 from the germline V gene are SGHVS and FQNEAQ. CDR3 size: 15 residues. CDR3 sequence reads: CASSHRDRGGNEQFF. Written as DNA, the CDR3 is TGTGCCAGCAGCCACCGGGACAGGGGAGGGAATGAGCAGTTCTTC.

The V gene is TRBV7-3, the J gene TRBJ2-3; 8 nucleotides agree with TRBD2. The CDR3 sequence is 15 residues long. CDR1 SGHTA and CDR2 FQGTGA come from the germline V gene. Unmatched junction bases numbered 7, after V lost 4 bases and J lost 4 bases. CDR3 residues: CASSSRGGAADTQYF. CDR3 nucleotides: TGTGCCAGCAGCTCCCGGGGGGGGGCGGCAGATACGCAGTATTTT. Combining the CDR3 with reference TRBV7-3 and TRBJ2-3 gives the whole variable domain GAGVSQTPSNKVTEKGKYVELRCDPISGHTALYWYRQSLGQGPEFLIYFQGTGAADDSGLPNDRFFAVRPEGSVSTLKIQRTERGDSAVYLCASSSRGGAADTQYFGPGTRLTVL.